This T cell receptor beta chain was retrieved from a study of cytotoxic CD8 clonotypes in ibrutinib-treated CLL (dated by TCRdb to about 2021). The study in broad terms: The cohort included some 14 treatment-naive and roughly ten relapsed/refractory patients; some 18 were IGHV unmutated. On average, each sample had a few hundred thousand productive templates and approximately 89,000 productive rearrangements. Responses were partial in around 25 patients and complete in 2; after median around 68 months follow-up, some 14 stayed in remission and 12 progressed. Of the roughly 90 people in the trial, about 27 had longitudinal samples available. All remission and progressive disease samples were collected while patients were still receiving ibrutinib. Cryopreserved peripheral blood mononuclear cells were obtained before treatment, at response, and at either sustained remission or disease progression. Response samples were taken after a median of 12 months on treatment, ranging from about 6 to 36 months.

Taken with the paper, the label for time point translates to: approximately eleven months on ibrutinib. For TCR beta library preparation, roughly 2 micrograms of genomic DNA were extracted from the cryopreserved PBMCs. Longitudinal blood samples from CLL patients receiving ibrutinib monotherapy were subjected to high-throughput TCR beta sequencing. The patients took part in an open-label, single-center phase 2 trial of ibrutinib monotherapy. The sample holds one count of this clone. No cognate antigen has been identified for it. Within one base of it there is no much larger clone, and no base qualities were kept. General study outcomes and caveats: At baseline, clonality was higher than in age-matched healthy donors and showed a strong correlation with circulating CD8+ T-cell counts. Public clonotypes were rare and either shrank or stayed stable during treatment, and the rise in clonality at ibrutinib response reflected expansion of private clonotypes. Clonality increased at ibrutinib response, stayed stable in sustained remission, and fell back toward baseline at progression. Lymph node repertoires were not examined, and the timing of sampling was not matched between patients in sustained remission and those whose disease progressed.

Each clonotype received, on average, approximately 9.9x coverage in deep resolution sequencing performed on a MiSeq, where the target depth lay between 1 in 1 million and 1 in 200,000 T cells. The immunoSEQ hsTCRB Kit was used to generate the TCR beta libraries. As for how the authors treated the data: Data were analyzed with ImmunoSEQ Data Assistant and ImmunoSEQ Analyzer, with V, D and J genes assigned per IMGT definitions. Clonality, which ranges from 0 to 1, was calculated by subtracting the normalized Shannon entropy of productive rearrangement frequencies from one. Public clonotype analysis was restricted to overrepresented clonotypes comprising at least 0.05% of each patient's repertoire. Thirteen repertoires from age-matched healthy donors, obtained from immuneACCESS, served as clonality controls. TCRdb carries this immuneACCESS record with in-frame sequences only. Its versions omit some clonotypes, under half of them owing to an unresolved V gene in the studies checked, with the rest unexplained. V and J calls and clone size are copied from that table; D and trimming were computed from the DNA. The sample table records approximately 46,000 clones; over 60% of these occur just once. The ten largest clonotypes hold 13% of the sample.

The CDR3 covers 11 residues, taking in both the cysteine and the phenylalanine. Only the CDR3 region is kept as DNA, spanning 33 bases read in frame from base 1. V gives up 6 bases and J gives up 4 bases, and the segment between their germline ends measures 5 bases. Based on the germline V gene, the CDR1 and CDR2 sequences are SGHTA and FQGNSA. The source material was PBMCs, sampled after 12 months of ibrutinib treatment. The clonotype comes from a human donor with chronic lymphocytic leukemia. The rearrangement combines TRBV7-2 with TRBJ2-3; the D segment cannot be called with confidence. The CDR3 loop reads CASRSADTQYF. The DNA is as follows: TGTGCCAGCAGGAGTGCAGATACGCAGTATTTT.